This T cell receptor (beta chain) is from a study of OX40 agonist ivuxolimab in advanced cancers. Study-wide context: Ivuxolimab was an agonistic, fully human IgG2 monoclonal antibody directed against OX40 (CD134), a costimulatory receptor. Intravenous ivuxolimab was administered to patients every 2 weeks at six dose levels: 0.01, 0.1, 0.3, 1.5, 3 and 10 mg/kg. Of the roughly 54 dose-escalation patients, hepatocellular carcinoma was present in approximately 20, melanoma in roughly 15, renal cell carcinoma in 9 and head and neck cancer in 9. In the dose-escalation cohort, 75% to 90% of patients were male, and the mean age was roughly 60 years with a range of about 20 to 79. Patients were allowed to have had prior anti-PD-1, anti-PD-L1 or anti-CTLA-4 therapy, and approximately 43% of the dose-escalation patients had previously received checkpoint inhibitors. Partial responses occurred in three dose-escalation patients, of whom one had hepatocellular carcinoma and two had cutaneous melanoma. The point of sequencing TCRbeta in the periphery was to test whether ivuxolimab changed TCR sequence diversity and drove clonal T-cell expansion. The monotherapy dose-escalation portion (N of about 57 patients) of the phase I ivuxolimab trial is reported in the paper.

Of note for this clone: What this receptor recognizes is not known. It has no much larger one-base neighbor in the sample; base qualities were not kept.

Overall study results and their limits: Which antigens the clonally expanded peripheral T cells were specific for was not determined. Clonal expansion of both CD4+ and CD8+ blood T cells was observed from baseline to week 6 at doses 0.1 to 3.0 mg/kg. Low levels of normalized T-cell clonal expansion were also seen in some patients who did not respond. After ivuxolimab, CD8+ T cells had more expanded clones than CD4+ T cells on average. In the 0.1-3.0 mg/kg groups, partial responders had among the lowest normalized peripheral clonal expansion, particularly in CD8+ T cells.

Patients with autoimmune disease history or receiving systemic immunosuppression were excluded from the trial. Peripheral blood for TCR sequencing was collected from all dose cohorts at baseline, on cycle 4 day 1, and on cycle 7 day 1. The samples were taken from a phase I, first-in-human, multicenter, open-label dose-escalation trial of ivuxolimab. Adults with locally advanced or metastatic melanoma, renal cell carcinoma, hepatocellular carcinoma or head and neck squamous cell carcinoma were enrolled in the trial. Before TCR sequencing, CD4+ and CD8+ T cells were separately sorted from peripheral blood. The CDR3 holds 14 amino acids from the cysteine to the phenylalanine. Only the CDR3 DNA is retained, 42 bases long and in frame from the first base. V is cut by 4 bases and J by 3 bases, and the space between the germline ends is 11 bases. Reading the germline V gene gives CDR1 SGHRS and CDR2 YFSETQ.

Genomic DNA was extracted from sorted cells for sequencing of the TCRbeta CDR3 region. TCRbeta CDR3 regions were sequenced using the immunoSEQ Assay. In its TCRdb copy, this immuneACCESS table keeps in-frame sequences only and misses some clones. Where compared with another copy, unresolved V genes explain less than half of these, and the others have no known cause. Present in this sample are 60,000 to 65,000 clones, 85% to 90% of which were seen just once. The ten largest clones add up to less than 14% of the sample. The material sequenced was CD4+ or CD8+ T cells sorted from blood, taken in a trial of the OX40 agonist ivuxolimab. The chain uses TRBV5-1 and TRBJ1-3; TRBD1 is a possible D gene, resting on 5 matching bases. This clonotype was obtained from an adult with an advanced solid tumor such as melanoma, head and neck, liver or kidney cancer. The bases read TGCGCCAGCAGCCCGGACGGGGGTGGAAACACCATATATTTT. It translates to CASSPDGGGNTIYF.